The entry below gives a single TCR beta chain sequence along with its context. The data were taken from a study of tissue T cells after allogeneic stem cell transplantation. This CDR3 region has 15 residues. The J segment lost 0 bases and the V segment lost 5 bases, leaving 5 bases of the junction unmatched. Germline lookup yields CDR1 MNHEY and CDR2 SMNVEV (reference sequence). Generated by immunoSEQ multiplex PCR, the TCRdb table keeps only in-frame clones and is missing some. The table includes about 42,000 clones, roughly 89% detected once. The sample consisted of blood, taken before transplantation. This clonotype was obtained from a woman aged 40-70 years who later had graft-versus-host disease after an allogeneic stem cell transplant. J is TRBJ2-7 and V is TRBV27, with 9 bases lining up with TRBD2. The CDR3 coding sequence is TGTGCCAGCAGTACCATAGCGGGAGCCTCCTACGAGCAGTACTTC. Amino acids: CASSTIAGASYEQYF.